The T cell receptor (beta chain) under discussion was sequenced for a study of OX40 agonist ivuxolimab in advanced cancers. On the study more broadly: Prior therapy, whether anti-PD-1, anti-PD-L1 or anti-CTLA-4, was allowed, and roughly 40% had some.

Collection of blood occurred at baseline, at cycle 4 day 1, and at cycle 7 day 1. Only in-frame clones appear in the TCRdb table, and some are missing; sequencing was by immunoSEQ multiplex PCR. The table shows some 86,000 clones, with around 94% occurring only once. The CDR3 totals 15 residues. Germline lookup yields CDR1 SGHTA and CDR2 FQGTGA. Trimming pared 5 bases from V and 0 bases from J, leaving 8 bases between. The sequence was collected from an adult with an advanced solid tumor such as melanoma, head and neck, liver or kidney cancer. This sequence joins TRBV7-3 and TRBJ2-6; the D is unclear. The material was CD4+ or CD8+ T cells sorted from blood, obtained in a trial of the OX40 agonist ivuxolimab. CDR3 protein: CASSLTPSGANVLTF. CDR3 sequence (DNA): TGTGCCAGCAGCCTGACACCCTCTGGGGCCAACGTCCTGACTTTC.